The 32 T cell receptor beta chains below were found in one sample sequenced in a study of blood T cell repertoires in COVID-19. Clones were sequenced by immunoSEQ multiplex PCR, and TCRdb holds only the in-frame ones, with some missing. The data show about 150,000 clones, approximately 83% seen once. The specimen was peripheral blood. The receptors were gathered from a woman in her sixties or seventies with acute or convalescent COVID-19.

In this sample, this clone turned up a few times. The chain recombines TRBV2 with TRBJ1-5, with D possibly matching TRBD1 (6 bases). Germline V gene data show CDR1 as SNHLY and CDR2 as FYNNEI. V was pared by 1 base and J by 3 bases, with 16 bases between. This CDR3 is built from 17 residues. The CDR3 loop is CASSEDQTGIDNQPQHF. CDR3 DNA: TGTGCCAGCAGTGAAGACCAAACAGGGATTGACAATCAGCCCCAGCATTTT.

V gene TRBV6-5 combines with J gene TRBJ2-7; tentative D call: TRBD1 (6 bases). The CDR3 has 13 residues. CDR1 and CDR2 from the germline V gene are MNHEY and SVGAGI. Trimming took 6 bases from V and 4 from J, leaving 13 bases between them. For the CDR3, the DNA is TGTGCCAGCAGCAGGGACATTGGATACGAGCAGTACGTC. Protein: CASSRDIGYEQYV.

This clone has only a few counts. The chain employs TRBV2 and TRBJ2-4; a possible D gene is TRBD1 (6 bases). The germline V gene has CDR1 SNHLY and CDR2 FYNNEI. The V gene lost 6 bases and the J gene lost 8 bases, with 14 bases spanning the gap. CDR3 length equals 13 residues. The DNA of the CDR3 is TGTGCCAGCAGCTACAGGGTTGGGGACATTCAGTACTTC. Translation gives CASSYRVGDIQYF.

This chain links TRBV3-1 (or the pseudogene TRBV3-2) with TRBJ2-2; D gene ambiguous. Germline values: CDR1 LGHDT, CDR2 YNNKEL (reference sequence). Trimming left V 0 bases short and J 2 bases short, with 16 bases between. The CDR3 loop spans 18 amino acids. This CDR3 reads CASSQDNRREANTGELFF. CDR3 nucleotides: TGTGCCAGCAGCCAAGATAACCGGCGCGAGGCCAACACCGGGGAGCTGTTTTTT.

The J gene is TRBJ1-5, the V gene TRBV21-1. TRBV21-1 is listed as a pseudogene. The CDR3 runs to 13 residues. The CDR3 protein is CASSKSSNQPQHF. CDR3 in DNA: TGTGCCAGCAGCAAGAGTAGCAATCAGCCCCAGCATTTT.

This clone was seen only a few times. The chain recombines TRBV11-1 with TRBJ2-3, with a possible D match to TRBD2 (5 bases). Germline lookup yields CDR1 SGHAT and CDR2 FQDESV (reference sequence). V lost 2 bases to trimming and J lost 3 bases, with 9 bases between them. This CDR3 spans 14 amino acids. This CDR3 reads CASSLRRGTDTQYF. The CDR3 DNA reads TGTGCCAGCAGCTTACGACGGGGTACAGATACGCAGTATTTT. Filled out from reference TRBV11-1 and TRBJ2-3, the complete variable domain reads EAEVAQSPRYKITEKSQAVAFWCDPISGHATLYWYRQILGQGPELLVQFQDESVVDDSQLPKDRFSAERLKGVDSTLKIQPAELGDSAMYLCASSLRRGTDTQYFGPGTRLTVL.

The rearrangement joins TRBV28 to TRBJ1-2; the match to TRBD1 covers 10 bases. The CDR3 has 13 residues. Germline lookup yields CDR1 MDHEN and CDR2 SYDVKM. The J segment lost 6 bases and the V segment lost 6 bases, leaving 4 bases of the junction unmatched. DNA for the CDR3: TGTGCCAGCAGACCAGGACAGGGGGATGGCTACACCTTC. Protein product: CASRPGQGDGYTF.

This clone was seen a single time. The rearrangement links TRBV7-3 to TRBJ2-3; 7 nucleotides align to TRBD2. Germline V gives CDR1 SGHTA, CDR2 FQGTGA. V lost 5 bases, J lost 1 base, and 6 bases stayed unmatched. This CDR3 is 15 amino acids long. The CDR3 loop is CASSLGLGRTDTQYF. The DNA of the CDR3 is TGTGCCAGCAGCCTAGGACTAGGACGCACAGATACGCAGTATTTT.

On this clone itself: A read error may produce the germline difference seen at one junction end. The chain has TRBV7-9 and TRBJ2-5; 9 bases fit TRBD2. The germline gives CDR1 SEHNR, CDR2 FQNEAQ (reference sequence). The CDR3 totals 17 residues. CDR3 residues: CASNLETSGGIQETQYF. The DNA for the CDR3 is TGTGCCAGCAACTTAGAGACCAGCGGGGGGATACAAGAGACCCAGTACTTC.

The chain links TRBV5-6 to TRBJ1-3, with D uncertain. CDR1 is SGHDT, CDR2 YYEEEE, per germline. This CDR3 is 14 amino acids long. V lost 4 bases, J lost 1 base, and 9 bases lay in between. The CDR3: CASSATTSGNTIYF. DNA for the CDR3: TGTGCCAGCAGCGCGACAACATCTGGAAACACCATATATTTT.

V usage is TRBV3-1 (or the pseudogene TRBV3-2) and J usage is TRBJ2-4; 16 positions match TRBD2. This CDR3 is built from 16 residues. V was pared by 4 bases and J by 5 bases, with 2 bases of the junction left unmatched. In germline, CDR1 is LGHDT, CDR2 YNNKEL (reference sequence). The CDR3 DNA sequence: TGTGCCAGCAGCCCCGGGACTAGCGGGGGGGAAAACATTCAGTACTTC. This sequence encodes CASSPGTSGGENIQYF.

The chain combines TRBV18 with TRBJ2-3; 10 bases line up with TRBD2. Germline trimming cut 0 bases from V and 4 bases from J; bases unmatched to any gene: 4. CDR3 length equals 16 residues. Germline CDR1 KGHSH, CDR2 LQKENI. The CDR3 is CASSPPRLAGADTQYF. The CDR3 bases are TGTGCCAGCTCACCACCGCGTCTAGCGGGGGCAGATACGCAGTATTTT.

V and J are TRBV3-1 (or the pseudogene TRBV3-2) and TRBJ1-2, with 8 bases matching TRBD1. This CDR3 contains 16 residues. The germline CDR1 and CDR2 sequences are LGHDT and YNNKEL (reference sequence). V lost 1 base to trimming and J lost 2 bases; unmatched junction nucleotides: 6. CDR3 in DNA: TGTGCCAGCAGCCAAGGCGGCAGGGGGCTGAACTATGGCTACACCTTC. It yields the protein CASSQGGRGLNYGYTF.

The DNA for the CDR3 is TGTGCCAGCAGCCCTGAACACTCTGGAAACACCATATATTTT. Translated: CASSPEHSGNTIYF. This chain links TRBV14 with TRBJ1-3; D uncertain. Trimming took 4 bases from V and 0 from J, leaving 7 bases between them. The germline V gene has CDR1 SGHDN and CDR2 FVKESK. This CDR3 is built from 14 residues.

The chain employs TRBV3-1 (or the pseudogene TRBV3-2) and TRBJ1-2, with unresolved D. Per germline, CDR1 LGHDT and CDR2 YNNKEL (reference sequence). This CDR3 has 14 amino acids. V lost 3 bases, J lost 6 bases, and 14 bases lay in between. CDR3 region: CASSHLGSTDGYTF. CDR3 nucleotide sequence: TGTGCCAGCAGCCACCTAGGATCGACTGATGGCTACACCTTC.

The rearrangement joins TRBV28 to TRBJ1-1, with 7 bases identical to TRBD1. From germline, CDR1 is MDHEN and CDR2 SYDVKM. V lost 10 bases, J lost 11 bases, and 13 bases stayed unmatched. The CDR3 is 12 residues long. In nucleotides, the CDR3 is TGTGCCACCATCAACAGGGGCCTCAGGGCTTTCTTT. Its translation is CATINRGLRAFF.

The rearrangement joins TRBV7-8 to TRBJ1-6; D is possibly TRBD1 (5 bases). Germline V gene lookup returns CDR1 SGHVS and CDR2 FQNEAQ. Deletions cut 4 bases from V and 9 bases from J, with 10 bases between. The CDR3 runs to 13 residues. CDR3 region: CASSSDRVSPLHF. CDR3 bases: TGTGCCAGCAGCTCAGACAGAGTTTCACCCCTCCACTTT.

The rearrangement links TRBV4-1 to TRBJ2-1, with D possibly matching TRBD1 (5 bases). Germline CDR1 MGHRA, CDR2 YSYEKL. V lost 2 bases and J 9 bases, leaving 20 bases between the germline ends. The length of the CDR3 is 16 residues. The DNA for the CDR3 is TGCGCCAGCAGCCAATATTTGGACACGGGCGTTGGTGAGCAGTTCTTC. Translation gives CASSQYLDTGVGEQFF.

The CDR3 spells CASSETPYEQYF. As DNA, the CDR3 is TGTGCCAGCAGTGAAACACCGTACGAGCAGTACTTC. The chain is built from TRBV2 and TRBJ2-7; D is ambiguous. The length of the CDR3 is 12 residues. Germline V lookup: CDR1 SNHLY, CDR2 FYNNEI. V was trimmed by 2 bases and J by 4 bases, leaving 6 bases between them.

V and J are TRBV5-1 and TRBJ1-1, with 8 bases identical to TRBD1. There are 16 residues in the CDR3. The V and J ends lost 4 bases and 3 bases, in that order; junction bases with no gene match: 11. Germline V gene sequence: CDR1 SGHRS, CDR2 YFSETQ. CDR3 amino acids: CASSGSGTGDYTEAFF. The DNA of the CDR3 is TGCGCCAGCAGCGGATCCGGGACAGGTGATTACACTGAAGCTTTCTTT.

The rearrangement links TRBV27 to TRBJ2-1, with 10 bases fitting TRBD1. The CDR3 sequence is 14 residues long. Trimming removed 1 base from V and 6 bases from J; junction bases left unmatched: 0. The germline V gene encodes CDR1 MNHEY and CDR2 SMNVEV (reference sequence). The chain's CDR3 is CASSLWDRGNEQFF. The CDR3 nucleotides read TGTGCCAGCAGTTTATGGGACAGGGGCAATGAGCAGTTCTTC.

This rearrangement joins TRBV7-3 to TRBJ2-7; D gene ambiguous. Germline lookup yields CDR1 SGHTA and CDR2 FQGTGA. Trimming took off 1 base at V and 2 bases at J, with 9 bases between the two ends. The CDR3 is 14 residues long. CDR3 DNA: TGTGCCAGCAGCTTAATGGGCCCCCCCTACGAGCAGTACTTC. Translated, it gives CASSLMGPPYEQYF.

The chain combines TRBV5-8 with TRBJ1-2, with D tentatively TRBD1 (5 bases). This CDR3 region has 14 residues. CDR1 is SGHTS and CDR2 is YDEGEE in the germline V gene. V lost 3 bases and J 0 bases, leaving 9 bases between the germline ends. CDR3 loop: CASSSDRANYGYTF. CDR3 coding DNA: TGTGCCAGCAGCTCAGACAGAGCTAACTATGGCTACACCTTC.

This sequence joins TRBV5-1 and TRBJ1-2; D might be TRBD1 (6 bases). The V gene's germline CDR1 is SGHRS and CDR2 YFSETQ. The length of the CDR3 is 15 residues. V lost 0 bases to trimming and J lost 2 bases, with 11 bases between them. The CDR3 DNA reads TGCGCCAGCAGCTTGGCCCTTGGACAGAACTATGGCTACACCTTC. Translation gives CASSLALGQNYGYTF.

The chain couples TRBV5-4 to TRBJ2-3; 13 positions agree with TRBD2. The CDR3 runs to 16 residues. J was trimmed by 0 bases and V by 4 bases; bases with no gene match: 2. Germline CDR1 and CDR2: SGHNT and YYREEE (reference sequence). CDR3 in amino acids: CASSLGLAGSTDTQYF. The CDR3 DNA reads as TGTGCCAGCAGCCTGGGACTAGCGGGGAGCACAGATACGCAGTATTTT.

This chain joins TRBV29-1 and TRBJ1-5; D is uncertain. The CDR3 covers 14 residues. Germline loops: CDR1 SQVTM, CDR2 ANQGSEA. With 6 bases removed from V and 7 bases from J, the gap between germline ends came to 19 bases. This CDR3 is CSVADLGLGQPQHF. As DNA, the CDR3 is TGCAGCGTCGCCGACCTCGGTTTGGGCCAGCCCCAGCATTTT.

This chain connects TRBV2 to TRBJ2-2, with TRBD1 identical over 10 bases. The ends lost 4 bases at V and 7 bases at J; junction bases unmatched: 9. The CDR3 is made up of 16 amino acids. Germline lookup yields CDR1 SNHLY and CDR2 FYNNEI. CDR3 nucleotide sequence: TGTGCCAGCAGTGGTTTAGGGACAGGGGTTCACGGGGAGCTGTTTTTT. Translated: CASSGLGTGVHGELFF. Full variable domain (remainder filled in from reference TRBV2 and TRBJ2-2): EPEVTQTPSHQVTQMGQEVILRCVPISNHLYFYWYRQILGQKVEFLVSFYNNEISEKSEIFDDQFSVERPDGSNFTLKIRSTKLEDSAMYFCASSGLGTGVHGELFFGEGSRLTVL.

The rearrangement uses TRBV5-1 and TRBJ1-2; D is unresolved. V was cut by 6 bases and J by 4 bases, with 13 bases left in between. The CDR3 is 13 amino acids. CDR1 SGHRS and CDR2 YFSETQ come from the germline V gene. The CDR3: CASTDGVGYGYTF. Written as DNA, the CDR3 is TGCGCCAGCACCGACGGAGTTGGCTATGGCTACACCTTC.

This clone was counted between two and nine times. This chain connects TRBV6-1 to TRBJ1-1; D gene uncertain. With 2 bases removed from V and 7 bases from J, the gap between germline ends came to 14 bases. From germline, CDR1 is MNHNS and CDR2 SASEGT. This CDR3 contains 14 residues. The CDR3 reads CASSENGQVREAFF. The CDR3 DNA is TGTGCCAGCAGTGAAAATGGGCAGGTCCGTGAAGCTTTCTTT.

DNA for the CDR3: TGTGCCAGCAGTGAGGTAGAAAATTCACCCCTCCACTTT. This translates into CASSEVENSPLHF. The genes are TRBV6-4 and TRBJ1-6, with D hard to call. The CDR3 has 13 residues. Trimming removed 3 bases at V and 7 bases at J, with 7 bases between. Germline lookup yields CDR1 MRHNA and CDR2 SNTAGT.

The table lists this clone with a count of one. V usage is TRBV12-3 or TRBV12-4 and J usage is TRBJ1-2; 7 nucleotides agree with TRBD1. J was trimmed by 6 bases and V by 7 bases; bases with no gene match: 8. The CDR3 runs to 13 residues. Here the CDR3 reads CASKRGPGNGYTF. Here the CDR3 DNA reads TGTGCCAGCAAAAGGGGGCCCGGGAATGGCTACACCTTC.

This sequence joins TRBV18 and TRBJ2-5; D is possibly TRBD1 (5 bases). The CDR3 is 15 amino acids. Germline-derived CDR1 and CDR2 are KGHSH and LQKENI. The V and J ends lost 4 bases and 2 bases respectively, with 14 bases between them. The CDR3 DNA reads TGTGCCAGCTCACTCTCATCGACAGAACAAGAGACCCAGTACTTC. Translation gives CASSLSSTEQETQYF.